Here is one TCR beta chain with its context. Its matching antigen is unknown. The ends were cut back, 1 base at V and 3 bases at J, with 8 bases in the middle. The CDR3 consists of 14 residues. Germline V CDR1 and CDR2: SSHAT, FNYEAQ (reference sequence). This sample was included in a study of blood T cells in healthy people across ages. Overall study results and limits: Naive CD4+ cell counts and diversity both ran higher in long-lived than in aged donors.

Next came a second PCR, run for about 7 to 12 cycles, which used a sample-barcoded 5' primer along with a J-beta primer mix. TCRdb redid the calling of the 5' RACE reads with MiXCR, one entry per CDR3 protein. This table holds roughly 1 million distinct CDR3 sequences, less than 25% found once. These data were likewise used in another study, on T cells of mothers and their children. From that report: In each mother, TCR beta CDR3 reads exceeded 8 million; in each child, they numbered several million. Overlap in related mother-child pairs always slightly exceeded unrelated pairs, never significantly.

The receptor was isolated from a girl aged 2 to 10 in good health. The specimen sequenced was blood. The chain recombines TRBV7-7 with TRBJ2-3; D is uncertain. The CDR3 DNA is TGTGCCAGCAGCTTAGATGGGCAAACAGATACGCAGTATTTT. The encoded protein is CASSLDGQTDTQYF.